The next 18 T cell receptor beta chains were all read from a single sample in a study of blood T cell repertoires in COVID-19. Measured with immunoSEQ multiplex PCR; TCRdb has only the in-frame clones, and not every one. The repertoire consists of fewer than 250,000 clones, with around 90% occurring once and the leading ten covering just over 2.5%. Sequenced material: PBMCs or T cells enriched from blood (not recorded which). The receptors were gathered from a woman aged 30 to 39 with acute COVID-19.

The chain has TRBV27 and TRBJ2-4, with 8 bases identical to TRBD2. Germline trimming cut 5 bases from V and 0 bases from J; bases unmatched to any gene: 3. This CDR3 region has 15 residues. Germline lookup yields CDR1 MNHEY and CDR2 SMNVEV (reference sequence). The CDR3 DNA is TGTGCCAGCAGTCCCCTAGCGGGAGCCAAAAACATTCAGTACTTC. Its translation: CASSPLAGAKNIQYF.

The chain has TRBV19 and TRBJ1-2, with D unclear. The CDR3 runs 14 residues. Trimming pared 3 bases from V and 4 bases from J, leaving 12 bases between. Germline V gene data show CDR1 as LNHDA and CDR2 as SQIVND (reference sequence). The CDR3 DNA sequence: TGTGCCAGTAGTATTGTCGCAGGATTCTATGGCTACACCTTC. Its protein product is CASSIVAGFYGYTF. The complete variable domain, with remaining parts taken from reference TRBV19 and TRBJ1-2, reads DGGITQSPKYLFRKEGQNVTLSCEQNLNHDAMYWYRQDPGQGLRLIYYSQIVNDFQKGDIAEGYSVSREKKESFPLTVTSAQKNPTAFYLCASSIVAGFYGYTFGSGTRLTVV.

The V and J genes are TRBV11-3 and TRBJ2-1; TRBD2 might be the D (6 bases). This CDR3 region has 15 residues. Germline V gene sequence: CDR1 SGHNT, CDR2 YENEEA. Deletions cut 1 base from V and 10 bases from J, with 17 bases between. CDR3 in amino acids: CASSLGLIGGSEQFF. CDR3 sequence (DNA): TGTGCCAGCAGCTTAGGACTGATCGGAGGGTCAGAGCAGTTCTTC. The full variable domain, rest sourced from reference TRBV11-3 and TRBJ2-1, is EAGVVQSPRYKIIEKKQPVAFWCNPISGHNTLYWYLQNLGQGPELLIRYENEEAVDDSQLPKDRFSAERLKGVDSTLKIQPAELGDSAVYLCASSLGLIGGSEQFFGPGTRLTVL.

The chain is built from TRBV6-5 and TRBJ1-5; 7 nucleotides align to TRBD1. The V gene's germline CDR1 is MNHEY and CDR2 SVGAGI. After removal of 8 bases from V and 4 bases from J, the junction contained 5 bases not matched to a gene. This CDR3 region has 13 residues. Here the CDR3 reads CASADRPNQPQHF. Written as DNA, the CDR3 is TGTGCCAGCGCGGACAGGCCAAATCAGCCCCAGCATTTT.

The chain has TRBV6-5 and TRBJ1-1; maybe TRBD1 (5 bases). Germline CDR1 is MNHEY and CDR2 is SVGAGI. V lost 8 bases to trimming and J lost 1 base, with 8 bases between them. The CDR3 extends over 12 amino acids. CDR3: CASSGWNTEAFF. CDR3 sequence (DNA): TGTGCCAGCTCAGGGTGGAACACTGAAGCTTTCTTT.

The CDR3 here is CASSLSWGQSGREQYF. DNA for the CDR3: TGTGCCAGCAGTTTATCGTGGGGGCAGTCCGGACGCGAGCAGTACTTC. V and J are TRBV27 and TRBJ2-7; D perhaps matches TRBD1 (6 bases). The germline gives CDR1 MNHEY, CDR2 SMNVEV (reference sequence). Trimming cost V 0 bases and J 6 bases, with 18 bases left between them. CDR3 size: 16 residues.

This chain joins TRBV29-1 and TRBJ1-1; the D gene is possibly TRBD1 (6 bases). CDR1 SQVTM and CDR2 ANQGSEA come from the germline V gene. V was clipped by 7 bases and J by 5 bases, with 20 bases between them. The CDR3 has 14 residues. The CDR3 reads CSAPGQGFGTEAFF. The CDR3 DNA reads as TGCAGCGCCCCGGGACAAGGCTTTGGGACTGAAGCTTTCTTT.

The DNA of the CDR3 is TGTGCCAGTAGTAAACTAACCGGGACAGGTACCTATGGCTACACCTTC. It codes for CASSKLTGTGTYGYTF. V is TRBV19 and J is TRBJ1-2; 8 positions match TRBD1. The CDR3 is 16 residues long. The ends lost 4 bases at V and 4 bases at J; junction bases unmatched: 11. Looked up from germline, CDR1 is LNHDA and CDR2 is SQIVND (reference sequence).

The V gene is TRBV18, the J gene TRBJ1-1; D is possibly TRBD1 (5 bases). Germline V gene sequence: CDR1 KGHSH, CDR2 LQKENI. With 5 bases removed from V and 0 bases from J, the gap between germline ends came to 19 bases. There are 17 residues in the CDR3. The CDR3 reads CASSASTDPRVNTEAFF. In DNA form, the CDR3 reads TGTGCCAGCTCAGCGTCGACAGACCCTAGGGTGAACACTGAAGCTTTCTTT.

In this sample, this clone turned up once. The CDR3 loop is CASATGGQNIQYF. The CDR3 DNA is TGTGCCAGTGCAACAGGGGGCCAAAACATTCAGTACTTC. The chain uses TRBV19 and TRBJ2-4, with 9 bases identical to TRBD1. Germline V gene lookup returns CDR1 LNHDA and CDR2 SQIVND (reference sequence). Unmatched junction bases numbered 4, after V lost 8 bases and J lost 5 bases. CDR3 size: 13 residues.

The chain carries TRBV7-2 and TRBJ2-3, with 9 bases identical to TRBD2. The V and J ends lost 1 base and 8 bases, in that order; junction bases with no gene match: 4. This CDR3 has 14 amino acids. Germline CDR1 SGHTA, CDR2 FQGNSA. CDR3 sequence: CASSLGAGGSTQYF. The CDR3, as DNA: TGTGCCAGCAGCTTAGGAGCGGGGGGAAGTACGCAGTATTTT.

This CDR3 is CASSEGEGEKLFF. CDR3 DNA sequence: TGCGCCAGCAGTGAAGGGGAAGGTGAAAAACTGTTTTTT. This rearrangement joins TRBV10-2 to TRBJ1-4; weak D call: TRBD1 (5 bases). This CDR3 region has 13 residues. Trimming shortened V by 3 bases and J by 7 bases, and 9 bases separated the two germline ends. The germline V gene has CDR1 WSHSY and CDR2 SAAADI.

The V and J genes are TRBV14 and TRBJ2-5, with a tentative D call TRBD1 (6 bases). The V gene's germline CDR1 is SGHDN and CDR2 FVKESK. CDR3 length: 16 amino acids. With 3 bases removed from V and 0 bases from J, the gap between germline ends came to 14 bases. The DNA of the CDR3 is TGTGCCAGCAGCCAGAGGGGGTATTCCTACCAAGAGACCCAGTACTTC. This sequence encodes CASSQRGYSYQETQYF. Based on the CDR3 plus reference TRBV14 and TRBJ2-5, the full variable domain is EAGVTQFPSHSVIEKGQTVTLRCDPISGHDNLYWYRRVMGKEIKFLLHFVKESKQDESGMPNNRFLAERTGGTYSTLKVQPAELEDSGVYFCASSQRGYSYQETQYFGPGTRLLVL.

The gene calls are TRBV10-3 and TRBJ1-2; TRBD1 aligns across 8 bases. This CDR3 region has 14 residues. Germline assignment: CDR1 ENHRY and CDR2 SYGVKD. The ends lost 7 bases at V and 6 bases at J; junction bases unmatched: 10. The CDR3 DNA reads TGTGCCATCATAAGCTCAGGGGGCATCAATGGCTACACCTTC. It codes for CAIISSGGINGYTF.

This clone has more than one count but fewer than ten. In DNA form, the CDR3 reads TGCGCCAGCAGTTTCCTCCGGAGCAATCAGCCCCAGCATTTT. It specifies CASSFLRSNQPQHF. The rearrangement joins TRBV10-2 to TRBJ1-5; D uncertain. Germline lookup yields CDR1 WSHSY and CDR2 SAAADI. The ends were cut back, 5 bases at V and 1 base at J, with 9 bases in the middle. The CDR3 contains 14 residues.

About this clone: Other nucleotide sequences from this sample produce the same CDR3. The chain joins TRBV19 to TRBJ1-1; 9 bases are a match to TRBD1. Trimming removed 7 bases from V and 6 bases from J; junction bases left unmatched: 3. This CDR3 has 12 amino acids. Germline CDR1 reads LNHDA; CDR2 reads SQIVND (reference sequence). CDR3 sequence: CASKGQGSEAFF. The CDR3 DNA reads TGTGCCAGTAAGGGACAGGGCTCTGAAGCTTTCTTT.

This clone was found many times. The V gene is TRBV7-2, the J gene TRBJ1-5; D gene unclear. The ends were cut back, 1 base at V and 9 bases at J, with 19 bases in the middle. CDR3 length: 16 amino acids. In germline, CDR1 is SGHTA, CDR2 FQGNSA. CDR3 sequence: CASSLGYGLGRGPQHF. DNA for the CDR3: TGTGCCAGCAGCTTAGGGTATGGACTCGGACGTGGGCCCCAGCATTTT.

The chain employs TRBV6-5 and TRBJ1-6, with TRBD1 as a possible D gene (5 bases). Trimming shortened V by 0 bases and J by 14 bases, and 11 bases separated the two germline ends. The CDR3 spans 13 residues. Germline V CDR1 and CDR2: MNHEY, SVGAGI. The CDR3 coding sequence is TGTGCCAGCAGTTACTCGTCAGCGGGGGCCCTCCACTTT. This encodes CASSYSSAGALHF.